Included here is one T cell receptor beta chain sequence, with context. The antigen is not known. This specimen belongs to a study of CD8+CD57+ T cells in acquired aplastic anemia. In the study overall: Sorted CD4+ and CD8+ cell DNA averaged roughly 3.2 ug. Study conclusions and caveats: Some 31 CD8+ CDR3 sequences were shared between patients and controls.

Template material for TCR beta VDJ and CDR3 profiling consisted of genomic DNA. TCRdb processed the reads anew with MiXCR; each CDR3 protein has one entry. The table lists approximately 260,000 distinct CDR3 sequences, less than 85% of them singletons. Trimming at V came to 0 bases and at J to 4 bases, leaving 9 bases not matched to a gene. This CDR3 has 18 amino acids. Per germline, CDR1 LNHNV and CDR2 YYDKDF (reference sequence). The patients chosen for sequencing had shown expansion of CD8+CD57+ cells (detected by flow cytometry). Blood came from patients not yet given any therapy. This TCR came from a human donor with aplastic anemia. The sequenced material came from sorted CD4+, CD8+, or CD8+CD57+ T cells (not recorded which) from PBMCs. The chain couples TRBV15 to TRBJ2-1, with 10 positions matching TRBD2. The CDR3 nucleotides read TGTGCCACCAGCAGAGATTTGGGTCTAGCGGGGGATTACAATGAGCAGTTCTTC. The encoded protein is CATSRDLGLAGDYNEQFF.